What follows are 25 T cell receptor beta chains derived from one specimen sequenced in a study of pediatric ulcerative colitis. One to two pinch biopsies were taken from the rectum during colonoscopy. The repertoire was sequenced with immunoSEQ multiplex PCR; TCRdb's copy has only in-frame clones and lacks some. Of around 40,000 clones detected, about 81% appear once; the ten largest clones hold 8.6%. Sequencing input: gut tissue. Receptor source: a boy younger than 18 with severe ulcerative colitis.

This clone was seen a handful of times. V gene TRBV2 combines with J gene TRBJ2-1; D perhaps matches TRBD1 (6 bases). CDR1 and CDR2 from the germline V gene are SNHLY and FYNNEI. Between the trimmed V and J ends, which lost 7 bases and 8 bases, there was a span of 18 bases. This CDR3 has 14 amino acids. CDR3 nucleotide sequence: TGTGCCAGCAATCACAGGGAAGAACGTGATGAGCAGTTCTTC. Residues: CASNHREERDEQFF.

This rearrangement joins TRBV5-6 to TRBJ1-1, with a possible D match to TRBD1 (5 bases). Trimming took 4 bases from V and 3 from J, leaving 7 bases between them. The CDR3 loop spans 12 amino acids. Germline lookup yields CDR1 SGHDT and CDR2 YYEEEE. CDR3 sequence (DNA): TGTGCCAGCAGCCTGGGGGACACTGAAGCTTTCTTT. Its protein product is CASSLGDTEAFF. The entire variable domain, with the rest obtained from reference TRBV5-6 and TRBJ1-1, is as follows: DAGVTQSPTHLIKTRGQQVTLRCSPKSGHDTVSWYQQALGQGPQFIFQYYEEEERQRGNFPDRFSGHQFPNYSSELNVNALLLGDSALYLCASSLGDTEAFFGQGTRLTVV.

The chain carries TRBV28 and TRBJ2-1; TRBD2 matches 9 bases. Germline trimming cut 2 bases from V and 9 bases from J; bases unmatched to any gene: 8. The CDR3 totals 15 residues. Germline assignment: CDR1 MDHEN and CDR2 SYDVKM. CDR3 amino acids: CASSLGLAGFGEQFF. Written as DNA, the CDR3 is TGTGCCAGCAGTTTAGGGCTAGCGGGGTTCGGTGAGCAGTTCTTC. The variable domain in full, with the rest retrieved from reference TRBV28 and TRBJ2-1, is DVKVTQSSRYLVKRTGEKVFLECVQDMDHENMFWYRQDPGLGLRLIYFSYDVKMKEKGDIPEGYSVSREKKERFSLILESASTNQTSMYLCASSLGLAGFGEQFFGPGTRLTVL.

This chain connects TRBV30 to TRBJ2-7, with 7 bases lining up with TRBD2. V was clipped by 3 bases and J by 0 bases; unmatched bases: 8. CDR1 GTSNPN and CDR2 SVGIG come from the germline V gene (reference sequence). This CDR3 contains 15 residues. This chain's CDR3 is CAWSPPGGSSYEQYF. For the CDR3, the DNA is TGTGCCTGGAGCCCCCCGGGCGGGAGCTCCTACGAGCAGTACTTC.

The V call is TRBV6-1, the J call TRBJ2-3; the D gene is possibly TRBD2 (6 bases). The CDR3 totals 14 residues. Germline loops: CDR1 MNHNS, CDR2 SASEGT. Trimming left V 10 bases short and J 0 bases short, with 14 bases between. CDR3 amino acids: CAILSSVSTDTQYF. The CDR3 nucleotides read TGTGCCATCCTATCTAGCGTTAGCACAGATACGCAGTATTTT.

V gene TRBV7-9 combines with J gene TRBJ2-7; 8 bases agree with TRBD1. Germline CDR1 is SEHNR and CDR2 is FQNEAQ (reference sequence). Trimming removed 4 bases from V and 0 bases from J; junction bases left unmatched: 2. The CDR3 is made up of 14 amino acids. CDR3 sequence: CASSYRGSSYEQYF. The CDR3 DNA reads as TGTGCCAGCAGCTACAGGGGGTCCTCCTACGAGCAGTACTTC.

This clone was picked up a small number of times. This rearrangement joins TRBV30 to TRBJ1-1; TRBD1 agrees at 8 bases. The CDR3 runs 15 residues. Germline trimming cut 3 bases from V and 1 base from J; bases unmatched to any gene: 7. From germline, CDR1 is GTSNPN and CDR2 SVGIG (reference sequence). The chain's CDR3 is CAWRHFDRGNTEAFF. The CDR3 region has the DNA TGTGCCTGGAGACACTTCGACAGGGGGAACACTGAAGCTTTCTTT.

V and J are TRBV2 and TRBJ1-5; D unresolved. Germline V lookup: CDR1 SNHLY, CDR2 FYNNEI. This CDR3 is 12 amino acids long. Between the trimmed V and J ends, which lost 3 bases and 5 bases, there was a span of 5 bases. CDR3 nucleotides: TGTGCCAGCAGTGACCTGGATCAGCCCCAGCATTTT. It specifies CASSDLDQPQHF.

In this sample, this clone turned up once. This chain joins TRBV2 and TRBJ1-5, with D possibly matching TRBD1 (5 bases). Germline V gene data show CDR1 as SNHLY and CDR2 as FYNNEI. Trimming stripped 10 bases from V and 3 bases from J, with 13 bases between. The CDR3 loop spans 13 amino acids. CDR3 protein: CATTRDPNQPQHF. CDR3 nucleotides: TGTGCCACCACGAGGGACCCCAATCAGCCCCAGCATTTT.

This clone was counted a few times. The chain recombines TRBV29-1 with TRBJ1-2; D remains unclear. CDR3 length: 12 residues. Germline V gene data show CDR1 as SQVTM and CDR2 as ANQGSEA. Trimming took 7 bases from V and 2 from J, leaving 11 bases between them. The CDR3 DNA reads TGCAGCGCCGAGTCCGGAAACTATGGCTACACCTTC. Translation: CSAESGNYGYTF.

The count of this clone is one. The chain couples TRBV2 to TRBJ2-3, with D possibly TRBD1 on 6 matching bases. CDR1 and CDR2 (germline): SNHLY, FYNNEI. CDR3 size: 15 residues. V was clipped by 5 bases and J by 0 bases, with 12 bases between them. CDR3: CASSIQGSSTDTQYF. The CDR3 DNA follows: TGTGCCAGCAGTATACAGGGCTCTAGCACAGATACGCAGTATTTT.

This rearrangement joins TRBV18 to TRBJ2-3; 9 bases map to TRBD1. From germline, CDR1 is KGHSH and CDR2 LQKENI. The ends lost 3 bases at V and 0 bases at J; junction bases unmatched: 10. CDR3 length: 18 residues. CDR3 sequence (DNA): TGTGCCAGCTCACCGATAGGACAGGGGCCTCCAAGCACAGATACGCAGTATTTT. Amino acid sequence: CASSPIGQGPPSTDTQYF.

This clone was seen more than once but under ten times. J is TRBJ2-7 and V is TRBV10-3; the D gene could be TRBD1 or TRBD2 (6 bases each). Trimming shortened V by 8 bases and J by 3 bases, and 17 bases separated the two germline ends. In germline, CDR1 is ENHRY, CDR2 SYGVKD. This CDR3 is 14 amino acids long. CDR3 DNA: TGTGCCATCGGGGTCTCGCGGGGACACTACGAGCAGTACTTC. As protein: CAIGVSRGHYEQYF.

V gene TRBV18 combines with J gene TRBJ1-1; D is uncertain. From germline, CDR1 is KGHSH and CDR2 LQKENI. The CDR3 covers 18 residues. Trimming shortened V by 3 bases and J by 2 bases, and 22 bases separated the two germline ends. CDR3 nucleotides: TGTGCCAGCTCACCTGACGGCCAGAGGACGTTTCAAAACACTGAAGCTTTCTTT. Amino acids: CASSPDGQRTFQNTEAFF.

The CDR3 DNA reads TGTGCCAGCAGCTTTGAACAGGGAAGTGGGACTGAAGCTTTCTTT. This codes for CASSFEQGSGTEAFF. V is TRBV7-8 and J is TRBJ1-1; D is perhaps TRBD1 (6 bases). V shed 3 bases and J shed 5 bases, with 16 bases lying between them. The CDR3 is made up of 15 amino acids. Germline V gene lookup returns CDR1 SGHVS and CDR2 FQNEAQ.

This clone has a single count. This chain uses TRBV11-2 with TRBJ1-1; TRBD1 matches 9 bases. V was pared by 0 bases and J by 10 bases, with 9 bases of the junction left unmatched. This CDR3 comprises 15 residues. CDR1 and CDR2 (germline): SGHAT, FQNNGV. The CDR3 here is CASSLEPGQGFGAFF. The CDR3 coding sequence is TGTGCCAGCAGCTTAGAACCGGGACAGGGATTTGGAGCTTTCTTT. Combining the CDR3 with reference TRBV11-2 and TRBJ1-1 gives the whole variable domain EAGVAQSPRYKIIEKRQSVAFWCNPISGHATLYWYQQILGQGPKLLIQFQNNGVVDDSQLPKDRFSAERLKGVDSTLKIQPAKLEDSAVYLCASSLEPGQGFGAFFGQGTRLTVV.

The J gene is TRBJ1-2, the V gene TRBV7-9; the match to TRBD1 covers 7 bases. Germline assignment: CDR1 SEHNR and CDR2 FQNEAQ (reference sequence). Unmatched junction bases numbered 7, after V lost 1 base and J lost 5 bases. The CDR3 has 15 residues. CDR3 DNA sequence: TGTGCCAGCAGCTTAGGAGCACAGGGGTCTTATGGCTACACCTTC. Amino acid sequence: CASSLGAQGSYGYTF.

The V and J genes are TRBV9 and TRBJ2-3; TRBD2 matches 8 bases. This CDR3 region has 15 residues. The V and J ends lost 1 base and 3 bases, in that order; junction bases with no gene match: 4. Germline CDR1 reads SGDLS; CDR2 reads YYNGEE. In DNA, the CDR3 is TGTGCCAGCAGCGTAACGGGAGGGCGTACAGATACGCAGTATTTT. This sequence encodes CASSVTGGRTDTQYF.

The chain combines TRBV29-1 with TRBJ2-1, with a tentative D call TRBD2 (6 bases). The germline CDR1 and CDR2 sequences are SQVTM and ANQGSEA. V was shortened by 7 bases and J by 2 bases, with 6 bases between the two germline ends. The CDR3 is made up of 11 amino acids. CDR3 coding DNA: TGCAGCGGCGGGGCCTACAATGAGCAGTTCTTC. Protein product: CSGGAYNEQFF.

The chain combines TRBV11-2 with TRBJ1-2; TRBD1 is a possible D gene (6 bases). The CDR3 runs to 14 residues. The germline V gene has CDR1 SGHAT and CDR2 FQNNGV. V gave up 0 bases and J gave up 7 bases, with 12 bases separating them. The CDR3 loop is CASSLEGGGSGYTF. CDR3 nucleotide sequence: TGTGCCAGCAGCTTAGAAGGAGGGGGGTCTGGCTACACCTTC.

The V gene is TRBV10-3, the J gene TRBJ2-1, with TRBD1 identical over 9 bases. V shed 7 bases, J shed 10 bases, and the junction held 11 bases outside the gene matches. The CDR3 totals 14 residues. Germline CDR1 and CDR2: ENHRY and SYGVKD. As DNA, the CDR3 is TGTGCCATCACCGGGGACAGGGATTCAGGGGAGCAGTTCTTC. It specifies CAITGDRDSGEQFF.

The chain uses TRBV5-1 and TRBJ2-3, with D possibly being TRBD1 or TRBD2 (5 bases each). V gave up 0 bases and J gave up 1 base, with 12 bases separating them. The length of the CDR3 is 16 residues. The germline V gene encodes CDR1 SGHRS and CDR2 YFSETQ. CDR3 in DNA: TGCGCCAGCAGCTTGGCACCAGTGGGGGGCACAGATACGCAGTATTTT. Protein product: CASSLAPVGGTDTQYF.

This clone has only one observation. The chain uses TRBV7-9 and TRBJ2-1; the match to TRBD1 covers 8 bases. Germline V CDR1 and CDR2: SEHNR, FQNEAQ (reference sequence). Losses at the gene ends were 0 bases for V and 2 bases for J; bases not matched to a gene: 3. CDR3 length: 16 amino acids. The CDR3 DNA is TGTGCCAGCAGCTTAGCCAGGGGGCTAACCTACAATGAGCAGTTCTTC. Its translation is CASSLARGLTYNEQFF.

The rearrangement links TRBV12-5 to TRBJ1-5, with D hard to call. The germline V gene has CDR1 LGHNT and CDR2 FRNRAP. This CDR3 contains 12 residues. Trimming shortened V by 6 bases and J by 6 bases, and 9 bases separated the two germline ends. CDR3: CASGGVSQPQHF. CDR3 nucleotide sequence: TGTGCTAGTGGGGGAGTTAGTCAGCCCCAGCATTTT. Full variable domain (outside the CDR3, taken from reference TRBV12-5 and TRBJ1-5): DARVTQTPRHKVTEMGQEVTMRCQPILGHNTVFWYRQTMMQGLELLAYFRNRAPLDDSGMPKDRFSAEMPDATLATLKIQPSEPRDSAVYFCASGGVSQPQHFGDGTRLSIL.

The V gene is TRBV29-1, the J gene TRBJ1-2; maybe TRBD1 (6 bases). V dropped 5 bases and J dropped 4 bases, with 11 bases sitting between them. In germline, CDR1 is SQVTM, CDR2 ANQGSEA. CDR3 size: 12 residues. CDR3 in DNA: TGCAGCGTTCGGGCAGGGGTCTATGGCTACACCTTC. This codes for CSVRAGVYGYTF.